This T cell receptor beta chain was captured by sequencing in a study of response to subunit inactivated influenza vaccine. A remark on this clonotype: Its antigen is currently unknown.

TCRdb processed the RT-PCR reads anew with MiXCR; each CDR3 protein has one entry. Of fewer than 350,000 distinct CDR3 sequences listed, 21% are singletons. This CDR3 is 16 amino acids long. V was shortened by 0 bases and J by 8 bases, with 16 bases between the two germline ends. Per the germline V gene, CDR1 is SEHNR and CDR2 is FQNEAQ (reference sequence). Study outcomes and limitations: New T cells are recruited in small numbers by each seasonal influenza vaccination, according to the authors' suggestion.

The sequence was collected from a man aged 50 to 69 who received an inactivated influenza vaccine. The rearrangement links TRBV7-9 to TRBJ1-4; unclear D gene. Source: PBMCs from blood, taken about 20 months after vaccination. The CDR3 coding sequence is TGTGCCAGCAGCTTAGCGAGAGTTCCGTCCGAGGAAAAACTGTTTTTT. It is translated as CASSLARVPSEEKLFF.